This T cell receptor (beta chain) was profiled in a study of shared clonotypes between healthy human individuals (dated by TCRdb to the early 2020s). For the study in its entirety: Three men and a couple of women, aged 18 to 49 years, made up the cohort. For each donor, three plates each were used for CD4 naive and CD4 memory, two plates were used for CD8 naive, and one plate was used for CD8 memory. Per donor, leukapheresis produced somewhere between about 0.94 and 9 billion PBMCs. Different laboratories and diverse techniques were used to prepare libraries and sequence TCR repertoires, to increase sequencing depth and limit assay-specific biases. Blood TCR repertoires of five healthy adults were deeply sequenced to estimate repertoire size and the extent of clonotype sharing between individuals. Overall study outcomes, separate from this receptor: Sampling was limited to blood, and TCR repertoires in tissue likely differ from TCR repertoires in blood. Naive subsets generally had larger estimated clonotype richness than memory subsets did. Higher generation probabilities were observed for clonotypes shared by all four sorted-subset donors than for non-shared clonotypes. Rarefaction of sorted-subset datasets indicated incomplete sequencing despite the large sequencing depth. When a handful of donors were compared, the shared fraction of clonotypes was 5% to 6.5% for naive CD4, 3.5% for naive CD8, 2.3% for memory CD4, and 0.35% to 0.4% for memory CD8. Based on pairwise subsampling, the degree of clonotype sharing among donors was expected to be affected by sequencing depth. The small number of donors limited the genetic and exposure-history diversity represented.

TCR CDR3 regions were amplified from genomic DNA by multiplex PCR using the deep immunoSEQ assay. Genomic DNA extracted from each cell subset was distributed evenly over all wells of several immunoSEQ 96-well plates, and each plate served as one replicate. For sorted subsets, 150 to 250 ng genomic DNA, equal to 25,000 to 35,000 T cell genomes, was loaded into each replicate PCR. Purified libraries were quantified with a Qubit 3.0 fluorometer, sized on a Bioanalyzer 2100, and re-quantified with the KAPA Library Quantification kit. A separate single-read 150-cycle Illumina NextSeq 550 flow cell was used to sequence each immunoSEQ 96-well plate. Concerning the study's data processing: The immunoSEQ output contained only junctional sequences without quality scores, so filtering could not match that applied to full-length reads. To assign V/J genes and CDR3, sequences were annotated using PyIR, a Python wrapper for IgBLAST v1.9, with IMGT germline references. Any read was removed if the V/J assignment was weak (E-value above 1e-6), the CDR3 was missing, or the read contained stop codons, out-of-frame junctions, or ambiguous translated residues. V3J clonotypes were defined as sequences sharing an identical inferred V gene, J gene, and CDR3 amino acid sequence. Percentage overlap between repertoires was computed as shared unique clonotypes divided by the size of the smaller repertoire. RTK rarefaction, the Chao1 estimator, and Recon v2.1 estimates of unobserved clonotypes were used to assess repertoire richness. Generation probabilities for all TCRbeta clonotypes obtained by the gDNA method from several donors were computed using OLGA. TCRdb took over this immuneACCESS table, retaining in-frame rearrangements with V and J assigned. Such tables are incomplete; in checked studies, under half of the missing clones stem from an unresolved V gene, and the remainder is unexplained. V, J and clone size were drawn from that table, and D and trimming were deduced from the DNA. This sample gives about 700,000 clones in total; roughly nine tenths of them show up just once. The ten most abundant clones make up approximately 25% of the sample.

CD8 naive samples were obtained by positive selection for CCR7 among CD45RO-negative cells, yielding a CD45RA+CCR7+ population from which TemRA cells were excluded. The donors were healthy, HIV-negative adults who had no recently reported acute infections or vaccinations. Only Caucasian adults living in Nashville, Tennessee, USA were represented among the donors. After blood collection by leukapheresis, PBMCs were isolated using Ficoll-Histopaque density gradient centrifugation and then cryopreserved in the vapor phase of liquid nitrogen. Analytical flow cytometry was used to check the purity and quantity of every magnetically sorted T cell population. Genomic DNA was isolated from each sorted fraction and quantified by UV absorbance on a Nanodrop 2000c. Relative to germline, V is 7 bases shorter and J is 0 bases shorter, with 7 bases between their ends. The CDR3 starts with the cysteine, ends with the phenylalanine, and has 13 residues. Kept here is only the CDR3 DNA, which spans 39 bases and is read in frame from base 1. The germline V gene sets CDR1 to SGHTA and CDR2 to FQGNSA.

As regards this clone: Its antigen specificity is not known. No clone much larger than this one lies a single base away; base qualities are absent.

This sequence was found in a man younger than 45 in good health. Recombination connected TRBV7-2 to TRBJ2-1; the D gene remains uncertain. The source material was naive CD8+ T cells sorted from blood. Sample cell subset or site, as interpreted from the label and publication: CD45RA+CCR7+. The CDR3 reads as follows: CASMSSSYNEQFF. The DNA reads as follows: TGTGCCAGCATGTCGAGCTCCTACAATGAGCAGTTCTTC.